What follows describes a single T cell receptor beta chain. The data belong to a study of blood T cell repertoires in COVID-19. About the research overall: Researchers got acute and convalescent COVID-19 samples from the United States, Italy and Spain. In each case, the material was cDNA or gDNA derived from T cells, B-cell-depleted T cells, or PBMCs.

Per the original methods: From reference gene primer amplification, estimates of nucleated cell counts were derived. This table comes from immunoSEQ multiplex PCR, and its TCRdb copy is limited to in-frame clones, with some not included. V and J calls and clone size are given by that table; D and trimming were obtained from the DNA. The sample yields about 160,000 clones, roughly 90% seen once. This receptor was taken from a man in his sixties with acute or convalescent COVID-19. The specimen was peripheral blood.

The CDR3 region is CSVVGRQGAGAFF. The CDR3 DNA is TGCAGCGTTGTAGGGAGACAGGGGGCTGGAGCTTTCTTT. The rearrangement links TRBV29-1 to TRBJ1-1; TRBD1 aligns across 10 bases. CDR1 and CDR2 (germline): SQVTM, ANQGSEA. Trimming at V came to 4 bases and at J to 10 bases, leaving 9 bases not matched to a gene. The CDR3 totals 13 residues.